This TCR beta chain is from a study of blood T cells in healthy people across ages. CDR1 DFQATT and CDR2 SNEGSKA come from the germline V gene (reference sequence). The length of the CDR3 is 18 residues. V lost 0 bases to trimming and J lost 2 bases, with 17 bases between them. Alongside a J-beta primer mix, a sample-barcoded 5' primer served in a second PCR lasting roughly 7 to 11 cycles. Each cDNA molecule was tagged by a template-switch adaptor with 12 random nucleotides. Each CDR3 protein gets one entry after TCRdb re-called the 5' RACE reads with MiXCR. Among approximately 690,000 distinct CDR3 sequences listed, 58% were seen once.

This receptor was identified in a man aged 55 to 70 in good health. Sequenced sample: blood. The V call is TRBV20-1, the J call TRBJ2-6, with D uncertain. The CDR3 region has the DNA TGCAGTGCTAGAGAGGCTCTGTCCCGACCAACTGGGGCCAACGTCCTGACTTTC. Translating gives CSAREALSRPTGANVLTF.